The rows below give T cell receptor beta chains drawn from one sample of a study of T cells in Graves' hyperthyroidism and ophthalmopathy. TCRdb reprocessed the multiplex PCR reads via MiXCR and lists one record per CDR3 protein. There are some 510,000 distinct CDR3 sequences in the sample; around 46% occur only once, and approximately 8.2% lies in the top ten. Sequenced sample: peripheral blood or thyroid tissue (not recorded which). The receptor set was obtained from a woman under 30 with Graves' hyperthyroidism. Each CDR3 is given with its conserved first and last residue. The D gene is left open where the match is weak. Only part of the rows carry a size: once, few, many, or a class if the clone is expanded.

j_gene,v_gene,abundance,d_gene,CDR3nt,CDR3aa
TRBJ1-1,TRBV12-3/TRBV12-4,.,.,TGTGCCAGCTCACCATGGACGACGGGAACTGAAGCTTTCTTT,CASSPWTTGTEAFF
TRBJ2-7,TRBV7-8,.,.,TGCGCCAGCAGCTTACGGGGATCAGGGGCCTACGAGCAGTACTTC,CASSLRGSGAYEQYF
TRBJ1-4,TRBV2,.,.,TGTGCCAGCAGTTTCATGGGAACTAATGAAAAACTGTTTTTT,CASSFMGTNEKLFF
TRBJ1-1,TRBV19,.,.,TGTGCCTGGAGGGATTGGGTTTCTGAAGCTTTCTTT,CAWRDWVSEAFF
TRBJ2-3,TRBV29-1,.,TRBD1,TGCAGCGTTGGTGGGGGACAGGGAGGAGATACGCAGTATTTT,CSVGGGQGGDTQYF
TRBJ1-2,TRBV7-2,.,.,TGTGCCAGCAGCTTCCGTGGGGGCTGGGATGGCTACACCTTC,CASSFRGGWDGYTF
TRBJ1-2,TRBV9,.,.,TGTGCCAGCAGCGTAGGGGGCGCTAGGGTCTACACCTTC,CASSVGGARVYTF
TRBJ1-1,TRBV7-2,many,TRBD1,TGTGCCAGCAGACACAGGGGGAACATGAACACTGAAGCTTTCTTT,CASRHRGNMNTEAFF
TRBJ1-2,TRBV29-1,.,TRBD1,TGCAGTGCTAGAGGGGACAGGGAGAGCTATGGCTACACCTTC,CSARGDRESYGYTF
TRBJ1-6,TRBV10-3,many,.,TGTGCCACCACCAGCGGGGACTCACCCCTCCACTTT,CATTSGDSPLHF